Each of the 10 T cell receptor beta chains below was sequenced from the same sample in a study of blood T cell repertoires in COVID-19. The table came from immunoSEQ multiplex PCR; TCRdb's copy has only in-frame clones and leaves some out. The sample has roughly 200,000 clones, about 80% seen once. The sequenced sample consisted of peripheral blood. These receptors were obtained from a man aged 50 or older with active or convalescent COVID-19.

The chain recombines TRBV2 with TRBJ1-5; D possibly corresponds to TRBD1 (5 bases). V was shortened by 7 bases and J by 4 bases, with 14 bases between the two germline ends. The CDR3 extends over 14 amino acids. In germline, CDR1 is SNHLY, CDR2 FYNNEI. The CDR3 DNA reads as TGTGCCAGCACGGGGCCGGGGGGTAATCAGCCCCAGCATTTT. Translating gives CASTGPGGNQPQHF.

The chain combines TRBV2 with TRBJ1-6, with D perhaps TRBD1 (6 bases). The CDR3 is made up of 16 amino acids. V was trimmed by 1 base and J by 9 bases, leaving 16 bases between them. Germline assignment: CDR1 SNHLY and CDR2 FYNNEI. The DNA for the CDR3 is TGTGCCAGCAGTGAAGAAGGGACACGCCTGGCTTCACCCCTCCACTTT. It encodes CASSEEGTRLASPLHF.

This chain uses TRBV19 with TRBJ2-1; tentative D call: TRBD1 (5 bases). Per the germline V gene, CDR1 is LNHDA and CDR2 is SQIVND (reference sequence). Between the trimmed V and J ends, which lost 7 bases and 10 bases, there was a span of 26 bases. This CDR3 region has 16 residues. The CDR3 sequence: CASTKYVTSGPLEQFF. The CDR3 DNA reads as TGTGCCAGTACCAAGTATGTCACATCAGGGCCATTAGAGCAGTTCTTC. Filled out from reference TRBV19 and TRBJ2-1, the complete variable domain reads DGGITQSPKYLFRKEGQNVTLSCEQNLNHDAMYWYRQDPGQGLRLIYYSQIVNDFQKGDIAEGYSVSREKKESFPLTVTSAQKNPTAFYLCASTKYVTSGPLEQFFGPGTRLTVL.

J is TRBJ1-1 and V is TRBV9; no definite D call. V lost 2 bases and J lost 7, with 12 bases in between. This CDR3 contains 13 residues. Germline lookup yields CDR1 SGDLS and CDR2 YYNGEE. CDR3 sequence: CASSVSGSGEAFF. CDR3 nucleotide sequence: TGTGCCAGCAGCGTGAGTGGTAGTGGTGAAGCTTTCTTT.

The chain combines TRBV24-1 with TRBJ2-3; 14 nucleotides agree with TRBD2. The CDR3 spans 14 residues. V lost 4 bases to trimming and J lost 8 bases; unmatched junction nucleotides: 1. From germline, CDR1 is KGHDR and CDR2 SFDVKD. Here the CDR3 reads CATSEGTSGGTQYF. The CDR3 bases are TGTGCCACCAGTGAAGGGACTAGCGGGGGTACGCAGTATTTT.

The genes are TRBV30 and TRBJ2-5, with 7 bases that match TRBD1. In germline, CDR1 is GTSNPN, CDR2 SVGIG (reference sequence). After removal of 3 bases from V and 2 bases from J, the junction contained 6 bases not matched to a gene. The CDR3 has 14 residues. CDR3 bases: TGTGCCTGGAGGGCCGGGACAGCTCAAGAGACCCAGTACTTC. Its protein product is CAWRAGTAQETQYF.

Only a few counts were recorded for this clone. The chain employs TRBV2 and TRBJ1-5; TRBD1 aligns across 7 bases. The CDR3 loop spans 15 amino acids. Germline V gene data show CDR1 as SNHLY and CDR2 as FYNNEI. With V trimmed by 8 bases and J by 2 bases, 9 bases remained unmatched. The CDR3, as DNA: TGTGCCAGCTCGAAGGGGGCATTGGGCAATCAGCCCCAGCATTTT. Its translation: CASSKGALGNQPQHF.

The gene calls are TRBV7-2 and TRBJ2-1, with TRBD2 as a possible D gene (6 bases). Germline-derived CDR1 and CDR2 are SGHTA and FQGNSA. The V end lost 0 bases, the J end lost 4 bases, and 13 bases lay between the germline ends. The CDR3 has 16 amino acids. The CDR3: CASSLAPAGQYNEQFF. The CDR3 DNA reads TGTGCCAGCAGCTTAGCGCCCGCGGGGCAATACAATGAGCAGTTCTTC.

The chain carries TRBV5-4 and TRBJ2-7, with a weak D call TRBD1 (6 bases). The CDR3 is 13 amino acids. The germline V gene encodes CDR1 SGHNT and CDR2 YYREEE (reference sequence). Trimming removed 3 bases at V and 9 bases at J, with 16 bases between. The CDR3 protein is CASSSGQFPRQYF. The DNA for the CDR3 is TGTGCCAGCAGCTCTGGACAGTTCCCACGGCAGTACTTC.

The chain carries TRBV9 and TRBJ1-2; TRBD1 might be the D (6 bases). Germline V gene lookup returns CDR1 SGDLS and CDR2 YYNGEE. Between the trimmed V and J ends, which lost 4 bases and 5 bases, there was a span of 30 bases. This CDR3 contains 19 residues. The CDR3 DNA sequence: TGTGCCAGCAGCTCTCCCCCGGGACACGACCTGCGGATACAATATGGCTACACCTTC. This translates into CASSSPPGHDLRIQYGYTF.